This T cell receptor (beta chain) was sequenced during a study of T cells in Graves' hyperthyroidism and ophthalmopathy (dated by TCRdb to 2018 to 2020). General notes on the study: Peripheral blood was collected at initial diagnosis, before any treatment. A discovery cohort of fewer than 110 patients, 43 with Graves' ophthalmopathy and approximately 55 with stable Graves' hyperthyroidism, was used to find distinguishing TCR V-J signatures. An independent validation cohort of under 20 hyperthyroidism patients and 15 or so patients who later progressed to ophthalmopathy tested prospective prediction of ophthalmopathy. The 100 discovery patients were divided at random into training and test sets in a 7:3 ratio. In addition, the study compared T-cell repertoires in thyroid tissue and in blood from roughly six Graves' hyperthyroidism patients. After sampling, hyperthyroidism patients received methimazole starting at 30 mg daily, and ophthalmopathy patients received high-dose intravenous methylprednisolone. According to the paper, TCR Vbeta CDR3 sequencing was carried out on 135 peripheral blood samples, which came from fewer than 50 ophthalmopathy, around 74 hyperthyroidism and roughly 17 progressor patients.

On this clonotype: The target of this receptor is not known. There are no base qualities to consult, and no much larger clone falls within one base.

Moderately to severely active disease, a Clinical Activity Score of at least 3, a NOSPECS grade of at least 4, and a duration under 3 months were present in ophthalmopathy patients. The study excluded patients with uncontrolled infections, other autoimmune diseases, pregnancy or lactation. Diagnoses were based on clinical symptoms, serum thyroxine and TRAb, thyroid ultrasound and orbital computed tomography. PBMCs were separated from roughly 10 ml of fresh peripheral blood using Ficoll-Paque density gradient centrifugation. Total RNA was extracted with Trizol reagent, and quality was checked on an Agilent 2100 Bioanalyzer. The study at large found these results: In cross-validation, a model built on a 13 V-J signature told ophthalmopathy apart from stable hyperthyroidism with about 90% sensitivity and about 81% specificity, and in testing the same model reached 80%/75%. No statistical method was used to set the sample size in advance, and investigators knew the group allocation. In validation, progression to ophthalmopathy was predicted by the model with 70.59% sensitivity and roughly 76% specificity, a median of approximately 6.5 months before onset. Most expanded thyroid clonotypes (frequency above 0.001) were also detected in blood, a finding suggesting that blood repertoires may reflect thyroid immune responses.

Amplification of TCR beta CDR3 regions was carried out from RNA transcripts. For the first round of RT-PCR on the TCR CDR3, the HTBI primer set was used together with the Qiagen OneStep RT-PCR kit. Libraries were constructed in a second round of multiplex PCR, after which size selection and purification were performed. Sequencing of the libraries was done on an Illumina HiSeq2000 using paired-end 100 bp reads. Per the authors' processing: SOAPnuke was used to process the raw data, throwing out any read that contained adapters or uncalled bases, had a mean Phred below 15, or lacked an exact constant-primer or identifier match. High-quality paired reads were merged using COPE v1.2.5, and each unique nucleotide sequence was defined as a clonotype. Clonotypes were aligned to IMGT TRBV, TRBD and TRBJ reference segments using MiTCR v1.1. The analysis included only V-J combinations with a frequency above 0.0001, which together covered over 98% of the repertoires. A TCS score was defined as the ratio of F50 (clonal expansion) to E x V (chaos), with BLOSUM62-based TCRdist applied between CDR3 peptides within each V-J. Welch's t-statistics and random forest reduced 500 to 650 V-J features to 10 to 15, which were used in a naive Bayes classifier (R e1071). TCRdb redid the processing of the public reads, applying fastp at Q25 and MiXCR, and retained in-frame beta chains. Every CDR3 protein is listed once, alongside the most common genes and DNA of its rows. The V and J calls follow TCRdb's processing rather than the paper's. Here the sample has about 350,000 distinct CDR3 sequences; 12% to 15% occur a single time. The ten largest clones capture about 20% of the sample.

V was cut back by 4 bases and J by 0 bases, leaving a gap of 15 bases between them. The CDR3 goes from the cysteine to the phenylalanine over 16 residues. Only the CDR3 portion is preserved as DNA: 48 bases, with reading frame beginning at the first base. Sequences SQVTM (CDR1) and ANQGSEA (CDR2) are obtained from the germline V gene. This clonotype originated in a woman between 55 and 75 years old with Graves' ophthalmopathy. The sequenced sample consisted of blood. The chain is assembled from TRBV29-1 and TRBJ2-2; the D segment could be TRBD1, given 6 matching bases. In nucleotide form, the sequence is TGCAGCGTTGGAGGCAGGGGACCTGCGAACACCGGGGAGCTGTTTTTT. This encodes CSVGGRGPANTGELFF.